The 9 T cell receptor beta chains reported below all come from one sample, sequenced in a study of blood T cell repertoires in COVID-19 (dated by TCRdb to the early 2020s). Library prep was done by the immunoSEQ multiplex PCR assay. As stored in TCRdb, this immuneACCESS dataset retains in-frame rearrangements with V and J assigned. A fraction of the clones does not appear; measured against another copy, unresolved V genes explain less than half of the discrepancy, and the remainder lacks a known reason. In this sample the table shows some 320,000 clones, roughly 90% of which occur a single time. In total, the top ten clones hold approximately 5.2% of the sample. Specimen: PBMCs or T cells enriched from blood (not recorded which). The receptors shown here come from a man in his 60s who had recovered from COVID-19.

The V and J genes are TRBV7-3 and TRBJ2-1; TRBD1 might be the D (6 bases). This CDR3 contains 15 residues. Trimming shortened V by 4 bases and J by 5 bases, and 15 bases separated the two germline ends. From germline, CDR1 is SGHTA and CDR2 FQGTGA. Written as DNA, the CDR3 is TGTGCCAGCAGCTCCCCCGGGACAAGAAACAATGAGCAGTTCTTC. It is translated as CASSSPGTRNNEQFF.

V usage is TRBV7-2 and J usage is TRBJ2-5; the match to TRBD2 covers 10 bases. V was clipped by 6 bases and J by 1 base; unmatched bases: 11. The germline V gene has CDR1 SGHTA and CDR2 FQGNSA. CDR3 length: 17 residues. CDR3 sequence (DNA): TGTGCCAGCAGAACGGCTAGCGGGAGTGTCCTCCAAGAGACCCAGTACTTC. Protein product: CASRTASGSVLQETQYF. The full variable domain, rest sourced from reference TRBV7-2 and TRBJ2-5, is GAGVSQSPSNKVTEKGKDVELRCDPISGHTALYWYRQSLGQGLEFLIYFQGNSAPDKSGLPSDRFSAERTGGSVSTLTIQRTQQEDSAVYLCASRTASGSVLQETQYFGPGTRLLVL.

For the CDR3, the DNA is TGTGCTAGTGGTTCACAGGGTTATGGCTACACCTTC. Its protein is CASGSQGYGYTF. The chain links TRBV12-5 to TRBJ1-2, with D possibly matching TRBD1 (6 bases). This CDR3 is built from 12 residues. Germline V gene lookup returns CDR1 LGHNT and CDR2 FRNRAP. Trimming cost V 4 bases and J 5 bases, with 8 bases left between them.

This chain connects TRBV10-2 to TRBJ2-1; 9 bases agree with TRBD2. The CDR3 contains 17 residues. Losses at the gene ends were 6 bases for V and 0 bases for J; bases not matched to a gene: 9. Germline V gene lookup returns CDR1 WSHSY and CDR2 SAAADI. The CDR3 nucleotides read TGCGCCAGCAGGGCGGGACTAGCTAATATCTCCTACAATGAGCAGTTCTTC. Protein: CASRAGLANISYNEQFF.

This chain connects TRBV28 to TRBJ2-7; the match to TRBD2 covers 10 bases. CDR3 length: 13 amino acids. Germline V lookup: CDR1 MDHEN, CDR2 SYDVKM. The V segment lost 2 bases and the J segment 5 bases; nucleotides outside the gene matches: 0. This CDR3 reads CASSLTSGNEQYF. The CDR3 DNA is TGTGCCAGCAGTTTAACTAGCGGGAACGAGCAGTACTTC.

This clone was observed a few times. The chain has TRBV7-3 and TRBJ2-3, with TRBD2 identical over 7 bases. The ends lost 5 bases at V and 4 bases at J; junction bases unmatched: 9. The length of the CDR3 is 15 residues. Germline loops: CDR1 SGHTA, CDR2 FQGTGA. The CDR3 sequence: CASSLGLGVPDTQYF. The CDR3 nucleotides read TGTGCCAGCAGCCTAGGACTAGGAGTCCCAGATACGCAGTATTTT.

V gene TRBV7-9 combines with J gene TRBJ2-2; 8 bases match TRBD2. CDR3 length: 16 residues. Germline CDR1 is SEHNR and CDR2 is FQNEAQ (reference sequence). After removal of 4 bases from V and 1 base from J, the junction contained 5 bases not matched to a gene. CDR3 in amino acids: CASSSETSGNTGELFF. The DNA for the CDR3 is TGTGCCAGCAGCTCCGAAACTAGCGGGAACACCGGGGAGCTGTTTTTT.

This clone was seen a few times. The chain couples TRBV15 to TRBJ1-4, with a weak D call TRBD1 (5 bases). Trimming took 5 bases from V and 0 from J, leaving 7 bases between them. Germline V CDR1 and CDR2: LNHNV, YYDKDF (reference sequence). This CDR3 region has 14 residues. The DNA for the CDR3 is TGTGCCACCAGCCGACAGTCAACTAATGAAAAACTGTTTTTT. It specifies CATSRQSTNEKLFF.

V is TRBV29-1 and J is TRBJ2-7, with 10 positions matching TRBD2. V shed 2 bases, J shed 0 bases, and the junction held 1 base outside the gene matches. CDR3 length: 14 residues. Per the germline V gene, CDR1 is SQVTM and CDR2 is ANQGSEA. The CDR3 DNA sequence: TGCAGCGTTGAACTAGCGGGAGTCTCCTACGAGCAGTACTTC. It encodes CSVELAGVSYEQYF.